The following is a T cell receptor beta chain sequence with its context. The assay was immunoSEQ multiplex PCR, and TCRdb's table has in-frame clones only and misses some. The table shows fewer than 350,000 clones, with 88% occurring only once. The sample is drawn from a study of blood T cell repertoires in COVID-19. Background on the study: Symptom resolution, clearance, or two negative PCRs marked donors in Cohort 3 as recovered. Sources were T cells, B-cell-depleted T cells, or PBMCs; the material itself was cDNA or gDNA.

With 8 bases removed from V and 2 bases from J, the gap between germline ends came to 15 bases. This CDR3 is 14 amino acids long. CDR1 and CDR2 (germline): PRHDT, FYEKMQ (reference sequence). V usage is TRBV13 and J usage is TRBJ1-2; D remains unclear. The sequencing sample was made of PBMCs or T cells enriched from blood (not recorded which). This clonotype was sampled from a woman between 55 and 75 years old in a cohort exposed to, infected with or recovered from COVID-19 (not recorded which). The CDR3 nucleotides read TGTGCCAGCCGCAACGCGGGCACGAACTATGGCTACACCTTC. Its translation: CASRNAGTNYGYTF.